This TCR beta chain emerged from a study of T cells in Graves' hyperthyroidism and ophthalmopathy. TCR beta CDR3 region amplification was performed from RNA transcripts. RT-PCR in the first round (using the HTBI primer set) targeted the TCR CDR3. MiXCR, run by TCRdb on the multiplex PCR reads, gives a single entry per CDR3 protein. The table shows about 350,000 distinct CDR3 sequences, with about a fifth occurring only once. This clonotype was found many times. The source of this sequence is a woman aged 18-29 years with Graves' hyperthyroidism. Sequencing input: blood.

The CDR3: CASRVTGGRGGFYEQYF. Here the CDR3 DNA reads TGTGCCAGCAGGGTCACAGGGGGCCGGGGGGGCTTCTACGAGCAGTACTTC. V gene TRBV11-2 combines with J gene TRBJ2-7; D may be TRBD1 (9 bases). Germline CDR1 reads SGHAT; CDR2 reads FQNNGV. The CDR3 is 17 residues long. Trimming pared 6 bases from V and 3 bases from J, leaving 24 bases between. Full variable domain (missing parts from reference TRBV11-2 and TRBJ2-7): EAGVAQSPRYKIIEKRQSVAFWCNPISGHATLYWYQQILGQGPKLLIQFQNNGVVDDSQLPKDRFSAERLKGVDSTLKIQPAKLEDSAVYLCASRVTGGRGGFYEQYFGPGTRLTVT.